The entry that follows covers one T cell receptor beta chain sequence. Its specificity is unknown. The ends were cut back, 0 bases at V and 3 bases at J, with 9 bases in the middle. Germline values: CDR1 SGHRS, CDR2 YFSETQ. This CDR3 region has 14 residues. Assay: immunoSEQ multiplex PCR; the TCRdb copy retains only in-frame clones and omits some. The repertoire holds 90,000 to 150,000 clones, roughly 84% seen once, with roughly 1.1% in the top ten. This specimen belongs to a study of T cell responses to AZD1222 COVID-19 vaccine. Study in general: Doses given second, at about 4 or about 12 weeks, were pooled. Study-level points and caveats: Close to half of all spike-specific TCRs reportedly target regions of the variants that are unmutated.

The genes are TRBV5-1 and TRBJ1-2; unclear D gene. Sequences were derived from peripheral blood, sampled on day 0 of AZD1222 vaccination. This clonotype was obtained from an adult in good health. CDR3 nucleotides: TGCGCCAGCAGCTTGGTGGGCGGATACTATGGCTACACCTTC. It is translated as CASSLVGGYYGYTF. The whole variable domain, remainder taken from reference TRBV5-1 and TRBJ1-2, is KAGVTQTPRYLIKTRGQQVTLSCSPISGHRSVSWYQQTPGQGLQFLFEYFSETQRNKGNFPGRFSGRQFSNSRSEMNVSTLELGDSALYLCASSLVGGYYGYTFGSGTRLTVV.